This T cell receptor beta chain was recorded in a study of T cell responses to AZD1222 COVID-19 vaccine (dated by TCRdb to the early 2020s). For the study in its entirety: AZD1222 recipients whose second dose came at about 4 weeks and those whose second dose came at about 12 weeks were combined into one group, since spike-specific TCR depth and breadth did not differ between the two schedules. Trial participants were enrolled by age into 18-55, 56-69 and 70-plus year subgroups, with roughly 160, 29 and 62 TCR-sequenced participants respectively. TCR sequencing covered more than 230 trial participants: 207 given two doses of AZD1222 and about 26 given two doses of MenACWY control vaccine.

Interpreted using the paper, the time point label stands for: baseline before first vaccination. The vaccinee samples were drawn from two UK trials, COV001 and COV002, one of which was a single-blind randomized controlled phase 2/3 trial testing AZD1222 (ChAdOx1 nCoV-19) in healthy adults. For TCRbeta chain sequencing, PBMC samples from trial participants were taken at day 0 and at day 28 after the second dose. Concerning this clone itself: The target of this receptor is not known. No much larger clone exists at a distance of one base, and base qualities are not known.

The CDR3 regions of human TCRbeta chains were analyzed by immunosequencing. The published analysis was carried out like this. TCRs in the repertoires were compared against a reference library of SARS-CoV-2-specific TCRs that had been generated with the MIRA antigen-specificity platform. Breadth meant the fraction of unique TCRs that were SARS-CoV-2-associated, whereas depth meant the fraction of total T cells that were SARS-CoV-2-associated. Each spike-specific TCR was assigned to its reactive spike region and to a CD4 or CD8 class using the MIRA data. Log10-transformed breadth and depth values were compared by one-way ANOVA with Sidak's multiple comparisons tests. TCRdb holds this immuneACCESS table with in-frame rearrangements only. Some clones are missing; in checked studies, unresolved V genes explain under half, and the rest has no known cause. That table gives V, J and clone size, and the DNA gave D and trimming. The sample table contains about 85,000 clones; only one count was recorded for around 85% of them. Together, the top ten hold around 7.7% of the sample.

What the research found in general, with its limitations: After two AZD1222 doses, both the breadth and the depth of spike-specific TCRs were significantly higher than at day 0 and than in MenACWY recipients. Only a handful of AZD1222 recipients were SARS-CoV-2 seropositive at baseline, limiting conclusions about previously exposed vaccinees. Participants were mostly white British and included more females than males, and it was suggested by the authors that clonal diversity may have been underestimated. Because no day 14 peak-response samples were available, repertoires were characterized only after the peak T cell response. In the small 56-69-year group, the increase in depth fell short of significance, most likely because of low power. Nearly half of unique spike-specific TCRs reportedly recognized epitopes outside regions mutated in the B.1.351 and B.1.1.7 variants. Vaccine-associated CD4 TCRs spanned the whole spike protein, with dominant responses in regions 160-218 and 743-854.

As encoded in the germline V gene (reference sequence), CDR1 is LNHDA while CDR2 is SQIVND. Compared with germline, V lacks 4 bases and J lacks 4 bases; bases without a gene match: 4. The CDR3, cysteine through phenylalanine, is 15 amino acids long. Here the CDR3 DNA is all that survives: 45 bases in frame from base 1. This sample comprised peripheral blood, obtained on day 0 of AZD1222 vaccination. The TCR was taken from an adult in good health. This receptor chain uses TRBV19 and TRBJ2-2, with 9 bases aligning to TRBD1. The sequence in DNA is TGTGCCAGTAGTACCGACAGGGGGAGCACCGGGGAGCTGTTTTTT. It specifies CASSTDRGSTGELFF.